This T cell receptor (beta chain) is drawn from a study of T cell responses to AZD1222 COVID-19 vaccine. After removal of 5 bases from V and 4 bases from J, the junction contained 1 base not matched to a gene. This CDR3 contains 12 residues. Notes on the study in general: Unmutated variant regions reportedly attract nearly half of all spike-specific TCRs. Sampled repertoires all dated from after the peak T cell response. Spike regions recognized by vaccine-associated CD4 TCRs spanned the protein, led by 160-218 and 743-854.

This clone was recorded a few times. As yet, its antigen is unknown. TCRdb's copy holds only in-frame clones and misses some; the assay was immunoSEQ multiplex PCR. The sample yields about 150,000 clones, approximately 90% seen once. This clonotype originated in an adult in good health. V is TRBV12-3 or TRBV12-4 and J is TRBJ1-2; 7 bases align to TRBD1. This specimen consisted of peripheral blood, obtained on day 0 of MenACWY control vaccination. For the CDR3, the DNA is TGTGCCAGCAGTGGGGACAGCTATGGCTACACCTTC. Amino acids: CASSGDSYGYTF.